Presented here are 30 T cell receptor beta chains from one specimen sequenced in a study of blood T cell repertoires in COVID-19. Clones were sequenced by immunoSEQ multiplex PCR, and TCRdb holds only the in-frame ones, with some missing. The sample holds tens of thousands of clones, more than 70% seen once. Sequenced: peripheral blood. The receptors derive from a man older than 75 with active COVID-19.

This chain links TRBV11-2 with TRBJ1-4, with 7 bases aligning to TRBD1. J was trimmed by 7 bases and V by 4 bases; bases with no gene match: 9. CDR1 is SGHAT, CDR2 FQNNGV, per germline. This CDR3 contains 15 residues. The CDR3: CASSSTGLWSEKLFF. The CDR3, as DNA: TGTGCCAGCAGCTCGACAGGGTTGTGGTCTGAAAAACTGTTTTTT. Together with reference TRBV11-2 and TRBJ1-4, the CDR3 gives the full variable domain: EAGVAQSPRYKIIEKRQSVAFWCNPISGHATLYWYQQILGQGPKLLIQFQNNGVVDDSQLPKDRFSAERLKGVDSTLKIQPAKLEDSAVYLCASSSTGLWSEKLFFGSGTQLSVL.

V gene TRBV28 combines with J gene TRBJ1-2; D perhaps matches TRBD1 (6 bases). CDR1 and CDR2 (germline): MDHEN, SYDVKM. V lost 4 bases and J 4 bases, leaving 13 bases between the germline ends. This CDR3 has 14 residues. CDR3 in amino acids: CASSYNRDVYGYTF. In DNA form, the CDR3 reads TGTGCCAGCAGTTATAACAGGGATGTCTATGGCTACACCTTC.

This chain joins TRBV4-1 and TRBJ2-1; TRBD2 matches 10 bases. V lost 0 bases to trimming and J lost 4 bases; unmatched junction nucleotides: 9. This CDR3 has 18 amino acids. Germline-derived CDR1 and CDR2 are MGHRA and YSYEKL. CDR3 coding DNA: TGCGCCAGCAGCCAAGATGGCCTAGCGGGAGCGGGTTACAATGAGCAGTTCTTC. Translated: CASSQDGLAGAGYNEQFF.

The chain couples TRBV2 to TRBJ2-7; D is perhaps TRBD2 (6 bases). Between the trimmed V and J ends, which lost 7 bases and 7 bases, there was a span of 14 bases. CDR1 SNHLY and CDR2 FYNNEI come from the germline V gene. The CDR3 runs 12 residues. In nucleotides, the CDR3 is TGTGCCAGCACGGGACGCGGGGAGGAGCAGTACTTC. Its protein product is CASTGRGEEQYF.

The chain combines TRBV5-1 with TRBJ2-1; 7 bases are a match to TRBD2. Trimming at V came to 2 bases and at J to 4 bases, leaving 3 bases not matched to a gene. The CDR3 contains 14 residues. Germline CDR1 is SGHRS and CDR2 is YFSETQ. DNA of the CDR3: TGCGCCAGCAGCTTCGGGACTAAATACAATGAGCAGTTCTTC. It codes for CASSFGTKYNEQFF.

The J gene is TRBJ2-3, the V gene TRBV7-2; TRBD2 aligns across 9 bases. CDR3 size: 18 residues. With V trimmed by 1 base and J by 1 base, 9 bases remained unmatched. Per germline, CDR1 SGHTA and CDR2 FQGNSA. The CDR3 region has the DNA TGTGCCAGCAGCTTAGGTGTGTTAGCGGGAGTAGGCACAGATACGCAGTATTTT. Translated, it gives CASSLGVLAGVGTDTQYF.

The genes are TRBV18 and TRBJ1-1, with TRBD1 as a possible D gene (5 bases). CDR3 size: 13 residues. CDR1 KGHSH and CDR2 LQKENI come from the germline V gene. V lost 4 bases and J lost 0, with 6 bases in between. The CDR3 is CASSQGMNTEAFF. DNA for the CDR3: TGTGCCAGCTCACAGGGGATGAACACTGAAGCTTTCTTT. Full variable domain (rest looked up from reference TRBV18 and TRBJ1-1): NAGVMQNPRHLVRRRGQEARLRCSPMKGHSHVYWYRQLPEEGLKFMVYLQKENIIDESGMPKERFSAEFPKEGPSILRIQQVVRGDSAAYFCASSQGMNTEAFFGQGTRLTVV.

V and J are TRBV12-3 or TRBV12-4 and TRBJ1-2; D is unclear. The CDR3 covers 10 residues. Trimming pared 2 bases from V and 8 bases from J, leaving 3 bases between. CDR3 coding DNA: TGTGCCAGCAGTTTACCAGGCTACACCTTC. Amino acid sequence: CASSLPGYTF.

The genes are TRBV12-3 or TRBV12-4 and TRBJ2-7; D may be TRBD2 (5 bases). This CDR3 spans 13 amino acids. Trimming took off 4 bases at V and 0 bases at J, with 7 bases between the two ends. The CDR3 DNA follows: TGTGCCAGCAGTTCAGGAGGCTCCTACGAGCAGTACTTC. Residues: CASSSGGSYEQYF.

J is TRBJ1-1 and V is TRBV6-5, with 7 nucleotides matching TRBD1. V shed 8 bases, J shed 6 bases, and the junction held 9 bases outside the gene matches. This CDR3 is built from 13 residues. Germline assignment: CDR1 MNHEY and CDR2 SVGAGI. The CDR3 spells CASLVWGTAEAFF. DNA for the CDR3: TGTGCCAGCCTTGTCTGGGGGACAGCTGAAGCTTTCTTT.

V is TRBV5-4 and J is TRBJ2-1; weak D call: TRBD1 (7 bases). The CDR3 contains 14 residues. Germline lookup yields CDR1 SGHNT and CDR2 YYREEE (reference sequence). Trimming took off 4 bases at V and 6 bases at J, with 14 bases between the two ends. This chain's CDR3 is CASSTGDSPNEQFF. CDR3 nucleotides: TGTGCCAGCAGCACAGGGGACTCACCCAATGAGCAGTTCTTC.

This chain joins TRBV9 and TRBJ1-3; no clear D gene. The CDR3 loop spans 14 amino acids. Trimming left V 6 bases short and J 3 bases short, with 13 bases between. The germline V gene has CDR1 SGDLS and CDR2 YYNGEE. CDR3 in amino acids: CASTREGRGNTIYF. As DNA, the CDR3 is TGTGCCAGCACCCGTGAGGGTCGTGGAAACACCATATATTTT.

The chain has TRBV7-8 and TRBJ1-3; no definite D call. CDR1 and CDR2 (germline): SGHVS, FQNEAQ. The CDR3 sequence is 15 residues long. The V end lost 0 bases, the J end lost 0 bases, and 6 bases lay between the germline ends. CDR3 loop: CASSLAFSSGNTIYF. The CDR3 DNA follows: TGTGCCAGCAGCTTAGCTTTTAGCTCTGGAAACACCATATATTTT.

This chain links TRBV6-5 with TRBJ2-1; TRBD1 might be the D (6 bases). The CDR3 spans 14 residues. CDR1 and CDR2 (germline): MNHEY, SVGAGI. Trimming removed 6 bases from V and 9 bases from J, with 18 bases in between. CDR3 amino acids: CASRPSQGVSEQFF. In DNA, the CDR3 is TGTGCCAGCAGGCCGTCACAGGGTGTCAGTGAGCAGTTCTTC.

The chain uses TRBV6-5 and TRBJ1-2; 10 positions match TRBD1. The germline CDR1 and CDR2 sequences are MNHEY and SVGAGI. J was trimmed by 4 bases and V by 6 bases; bases with no gene match: 5. This CDR3 contains 14 residues. CDR3 in DNA: TGTGCCAGCAGAGCCAGACAGGGGGCCTATGGCTACACCTTC. This codes for CASRARQGAYGYTF.

In DNA, the CDR3 is TGTGCCAGCAGCGCAAAGACAGGGACGGTGGCTGAAGCTTTCTTT. It is translated as CASSAKTGTVAEAFF. The genes are TRBV5-6 and TRBJ1-1; 7 bases are shared with TRBD1. Germline CDR1 is SGHDT and CDR2 is YYEEEE. This CDR3 region has 15 residues. The V and J ends lost 4 bases and 6 bases, in that order; junction bases with no gene match: 12.

This clone has just a few counts. J is TRBJ1-5 and V is TRBV5-6; 11 bases are a match to TRBD1. The germline V gene has CDR1 SGHDT and CDR2 YYEEEE. CDR3 size: 15 residues. V gave up 4 bases and J gave up 5 bases; unmatched junction bases: 5. The CDR3 nucleotides read TGTGCCAGCAGCAAGGACAGGGGGCCGGATCAGCCCCAGCATTTT. Translated: CASSKDRGPDQPQHF.

This rearrangement joins TRBV18 to TRBJ1-1; D may be TRBD1 (5 bases). The germline gives CDR1 KGHSH, CDR2 LQKENI. Trimming left V 2 bases short and J 3 bases short, with 16 bases between. This CDR3 contains 16 residues. CDR3 nucleotides: TGTGCCAGCTCACCAAGTGGAGGGACGTTGGACACTGAAGCTTTCTTT. Its translation is CASSPSGGTLDTEAFF.

This sequence joins TRBV18 and TRBJ2-5; 8 bases agree with TRBD2. This CDR3 is built from 15 residues. Germline assignment: CDR1 KGHSH and CDR2 LQKENI. V lost 3 bases to trimming and J lost 2 bases; unmatched junction nucleotides: 5. The DNA of the CDR3 is TGTGCCAGCTCACCCCGGACTAGCAGTCAAGAGACCCAGTACTTC. The encoded protein is CASSPRTSSQETQYF.

The chain is built from TRBV19 and TRBJ1-1; 7 positions agree with TRBD1. Germline CDR1 LNHDA, CDR2 SQIVND (reference sequence). The CDR3 is 13 residues long. V lost 6 bases, J lost 3 bases, and 4 bases stayed unmatched. The CDR3 is CASRRQGDTEAFF. In nucleotides, the CDR3 is TGTGCCAGTAGAAGGCAGGGGGACACTGAAGCTTTCTTT.

The rearrangement joins TRBV27 to TRBJ2-5; D not certain. There are 11 residues in the CDR3. Germline lookup yields CDR1 MNHEY and CDR2 SMNVEV (reference sequence). V was pared by 6 bases and J by 4 bases, with 6 bases between. The CDR3 loop reads CASSSRETQYF. In DNA form, the CDR3 reads TGTGCCAGCAGCTCCCGAGAGACCCAGTACTTC.

CDR3 region: CASSPLWTVGETQYF. The CDR3 coding sequence is TGTGCCAGCAGCCCCTTGTGGACAGTCGGAGAGACCCAGTACTTC. This chain links TRBV7-6 with TRBJ2-5, with TRBD1 as a possible D gene (6 bases). This CDR3 has 15 residues. With 5 bases removed from V and 4 bases from J, the gap between germline ends came to 17 bases. Germline CDR1 reads SGHVS; CDR2 reads FNYEAQ.

The chain employs TRBV3-1 (or the pseudogene TRBV3-2) and TRBJ2-3, with 8 bases identical to TRBD2. V lost 2 bases, J lost 12 bases, and 4 bases stayed unmatched. Germline CDR1 LGHDT, CDR2 YNNKEL (reference sequence). The CDR3 contains 12 residues. This CDR3 is CASSQRAGVQYF. CDR3 DNA sequence: TGTGCCAGCAGCCAAAGAGCGGGAGTTCAGTATTTT.

This CDR3 reads CASSQGTDYGYTF. The CDR3 nucleotides read TGTGCCAGCAGCCAAGGGACAGACTATGGCTACACCTTC. The rearrangement uses TRBV3-1 (or the pseudogene TRBV3-2) and TRBJ1-2; maybe TRBD1 (6 bases). Germline V lookup: CDR1 LGHDT, CDR2 YNNKEL (reference sequence). The CDR3 loop spans 13 amino acids. With 1 base removed from V and 3 bases from J, the gap between germline ends came to 6 bases.

This clone was recorded a few times. This chain links TRBV7-2 with TRBJ1-2; the D is unclear. Germline V CDR1 and CDR2: SGHTA, FQGNSA. V was shortened by 3 bases and J by 0 bases, with 8 bases between the two germline ends. The length of the CDR3 is 14 residues. CDR3 DNA: TGTGCCAGCAGCTTGGCAGCGGCTAACTATGGCTACACCTTC. Translation: CASSLAAANYGYTF.

V and J are TRBV7-3 and TRBJ2-1; possible D gene TRBD1, 5 bases. The CDR3 runs 15 residues. Germline loops: CDR1 SGHTA, CDR2 FQGTGA. Deletions cut 3 bases from V and 8 bases from J, with 17 bases between. The CDR3 sequence is CASSLTVNGAHEQFF. For the CDR3, the DNA is TGTGCCAGCAGCTTGACAGTGAATGGAGCGCATGAGCAGTTCTTC.

The V and J genes are TRBV18 and TRBJ1-5; TRBD1 aligns across 12 bases. This CDR3 has 15 amino acids. Unmatched junction bases numbered 3, after V lost 3 bases and J lost 6 bases. Germline CDR1 and CDR2: KGHSH and LQKENI. The CDR3 sequence is CASSPGQGAFQPQHF. Written as DNA, the CDR3 is TGTGCCAGCTCACCGGGACAGGGGGCGTTTCAGCCCCAGCATTTT.

The chain joins TRBV27 to TRBJ1-2, with 8 bases fitting TRBD1. CDR1 and CDR2 from the germline V gene are MNHEY and SMNVEV (reference sequence). CDR3 length: 15 residues. Losses at the gene ends were 3 bases for V and 2 bases for J; bases not matched to a gene: 5. The CDR3 sequence: CASSFRDRINYGYTF. CDR3 coding DNA: TGTGCCAGCAGTTTCCGGGACAGGATCAACTATGGCTACACCTTC.

V gene TRBV12-5 combines with J gene TRBJ2-5; D may be TRBD1 (6 bases). Germline values: CDR1 LGHNT, CDR2 FRNRAP. The CDR3 runs 13 residues. Trimming cost V 8 bases and J 5 bases, with 15 bases left between them. This CDR3 reads CASSWDISETQYF. In nucleotides, the CDR3 is TGTGCTAGTAGCTGGGACATCAGCGAGACCCAGTACTTC.

The gene calls are TRBV4-1 and TRBJ1-4, with D hard to call. The CDR3 spans 15 residues. Germline V gives CDR1 MGHRA, CDR2 YSYEKL. Trimming stripped 1 base from V and 4 bases from J, with 10 bases between. This chain's CDR3 is CASSQGAAINEKLFF. The CDR3 DNA is TGCGCCAGCAGCCAAGGTGCGGCGATTAATGAAAAACTGTTTTTT.